What follows describes a single T cell receptor (beta chain). Its specific antigen is unknown. One base away there is no much larger clone; base qualities are not given. TCRbeta CDR3 regions were amplified from genomic DNA by means of the immunoSEQ Assay, a bias-controlled multiplex PCR. Per the authors' processing: Within the assay, amplification of reference gene primers was used to estimate how many nucleated cells each sample contained. To quantify the absolute abundance of each unique TCRbeta CDR3 rearrangement, sequence reads were collapsed and filtered. For each sample, productive Simpson clonality was calculated as the square root of Simpson's diversity index across productive rearrangements. TCRdb carries this immuneACCESS record with in-frame sequences only. Its versions omit some clonotypes, under half of them owing to an unresolved V gene in the studies checked, with the rest unexplained. D and trimming come from the DNA, and the V and J calls and clone size come from that table. In this sample the table shows about 260,000 clones, about 91% of which occur a single time. Approximately 2.6% of the sample is held by the ten biggest clonotypes.

This record belongs to a study of blood T cell repertoires in COVID-19 (TCRdb year 2020). For the wider study: Samples from collaborators originated in the United States, Italy and Spain and spanned both the acute and convalescent phases of COVID-19. A freely available public database, intended as a resource for researchers studying the immune response to SARS-CoV-2, is where the repertoires were released. Samples came from the ongoing ImmuneRACE study (first 160 participants) plus 1,254 subjects from 6 global collaborators. The material from the prospective study consisted of cDNA or gDNA derived from T cells, B-cell-depleted T cells, or PBMCs. Where HLA class I and class II types were available, the types were taken from metadata supplied by the sample provider, not from assay-based typing. Subjects who had been exposed to COVID-19, were actively infected with it, or had recovered from it provided the deeply sampled blood TCRbeta repertoires that made up the dataset. Sample metadata almost always included a de-identified subject ID, COVID-19 status, age in years and sex.

CDR1 SGHAT and CDR2 FQNNGV are derived from the germline V gene. V was cut back by 6 bases and J by 2 bases, leaving a gap of 16 bases between them. The CDR3 runs 15 residues from the cysteine to the phenylalanine. Kept here is only the CDR3 DNA, which spans 45 bases and is read in frame from base 1. Broad study findings and their caveats: The quantity of clinical and demographic metadata differed by source and by participant and was supplied without curation.

One collaborating source in Seattle enrolled patients during active infection and followed them longitudinally through the course of disease. The collaborating institutions used their own protocols to collect whole blood in K2EDTA tubes. Collaborator samples were shipped for TCRbeta analysis as frozen whole blood, isolated PBMCs, or DNA extracted from either sample type. The sequenced sample was peripheral blood. The receptor chain draws on TRBV11-2 and TRBJ1-1; the D gene is possibly TRBD1, with 5 bases matching. The source of this sequence is a young adult with COVID-19, enrolled during active disease. The CDR3: CASSTAVRGNTEAFF. The sequenced DNA is TGTGCCAGCAGTACAGCAGTAAGGGGTAACACTGAAGCTTTCTTT.